What follows are 23 T cell receptor beta chains derived from one specimen sequenced in a study of shared clonotypes between healthy human individuals. The naive CD8 fraction comprised CD45RO-negative cells positively selected for CCR7 and excluded terminally differentiated effector memory CD45RA+ cells. TCRdb's copy holds only in-frame clones and misses some; the assay was immunoSEQ multiplex PCR. The sample comprises about 1,900,000 clones, roughly 95% of which are singletons, and more than 0.9% rests with the top ten. The sequenced sample consisted of naive CD8+ T cells sorted from blood. The receptors here all came from a man aged 18 to 29 in good health.

V usage is TRBV14 and J usage is TRBJ2-7, with 7 bases aligning to TRBD1. The CDR3 is 15 amino acids. The germline V gene has CDR1 SGHDN and CDR2 FVKESK. The V gene end was trimmed by 0 bases and the J gene end by 2 bases; junction bases not matched to a gene: 4. The CDR3 coding sequence is TGTGCCAGCAGCCAAGAGGGACAGAAGACCTACGAGCAGTACTTC. Protein: CASSQEGQKTYEQYF.

V gene TRBV7-6 combines with J gene TRBJ2-5; tentative D call: TRBD2 (7 bases). Germline V gives CDR1 SGHVS, CDR2 FNYEAQ. The CDR3 consists of 17 residues. V lost 1 base to trimming and J lost 5 bases, with 20 bases between them. The DNA of the CDR3 is TGTGCCAGCAGCTTAGAAGTGGCGGGGGCGGCGGATGAGACCCAGTACTTC. It encodes CASSLEVAGAADETQYF.

This clone was found once. The rearrangement joins TRBV6-6 to TRBJ2-7; D call uncertain. Germline CDR1 is MNHNY and CDR2 is SVGAGI (reference sequence). The CDR3 runs 13 residues. The V gene lost 7 bases and the J gene lost 3 bases, with 13 bases spanning the gap. The CDR3 protein is CASTTASHYEQYF. The DNA for the CDR3 is TGTGCCAGCACTACCGCCAGCCACTACGAGCAGTACTTC.

The V and J genes are TRBV10-3 and TRBJ2-1; D gene unclear. This CDR3 comprises 13 residues. Between the trimmed V and J ends, which lost 2 bases and 7 bases, there was a span of 9 bases. Germline V CDR1 and CDR2: ENHRY, SYGVKD. In DNA form, the CDR3 reads TGTGCCATCAGTGAGGGAGTAAAAAATGAGCAGTTCTTC. This translates into CAISEGVKNEQFF.

The chain has TRBV28 and TRBJ2-3; D remains ambiguous. V lost 5 bases and J 2 bases, leaving 8 bases between the germline ends. This CDR3 comprises 13 residues. CDR1 and CDR2 from the germline V gene are MDHEN and SYDVKM. CDR3 loop: CASSGRTTDTQYF. The CDR3 DNA reads as TGTGCCAGCAGTGGACGAACCACAGATACGCAGTATTTT.

Details on this clone: The same CDR3 is also encoded by other DNA sequences in this sample. This chain's CDR3 is CASGENYNEQFF. The CDR3 bases are TGTGCCAGCGGAGAAAACTACAATGAGCAGTTCTTC. This sequence joins TRBV27 and TRBJ2-1; D unclear. The CDR3 extends over 12 amino acids. Trimming shortened V by 8 bases and J by 3 bases, and 8 bases separated the two germline ends. From germline, CDR1 is MNHEY and CDR2 SMNVEV (reference sequence).

Only a few counts were recorded for this clone. This same CDR3 is encoded by further DNA sequences in the sample. This rearrangement joins TRBV4-1 to TRBJ2-7; 7 bases are a match to TRBD1. The CDR3 sequence is 13 residues long. Germline V gene data show CDR1 as MGHRA and CDR2 as YSYEKL. V was clipped by 2 bases and J by 2 bases; unmatched bases: 0. The CDR3 DNA reads TGCGCCAGCAGCCAACAGGGGGCCTACGAGCAGTACTTC. It yields the protein CASSQQGAYEQYF.

In this sample, this clone turned up once. This chain uses TRBV28 with TRBJ1-2; D is unclear. The CDR3 covers 13 residues. From germline, CDR1 is MDHEN and CDR2 SYDVKM. Deletions cut 2 bases from V and 0 bases from J, with 4 bases between. The chain's CDR3 is CASSLRTNYGYTF. The CDR3 nucleotides are TGTGCCAGCAGTTTACGTACTAACTATGGCTACACCTTC.

The chain has TRBV19 and TRBJ1-2; no clear D gene. Germline-derived CDR1 and CDR2 are LNHDA and SQIVND (reference sequence). This CDR3 region has 13 residues. V dropped 5 bases and J dropped 0 bases, with 7 bases sitting between them. CDR3 in amino acids: CASSPSANYGYTF. CDR3 DNA: TGTGCCAGTAGTCCCTCAGCTAACTATGGCTACACCTTC.

V and J are TRBV4-1 and TRBJ2-7; 14 nucleotides line up with TRBD2. Germline CDR1 MGHRA, CDR2 YSYEKL. The CDR3 is 15 amino acids. V dropped 4 bases and J dropped 5; count of bases not matched to a gene: 4. CDR3 in DNA: TGCGCCAGCAGCCTTGGGACTAGCGGGGGCGACGAGCAGTACTTC. This encodes CASSLGTSGGDEQYF.

The chain joins TRBV7-6 to TRBJ2-7; TRBD2 agrees at 8 bases. From germline, CDR1 is SGHVS and CDR2 FNYEAQ. There are 15 residues in the CDR3. With V trimmed by 1 base and J by 6 bases, 8 bases remained unmatched. Here the CDR3 reads CASSLGTGLVVEQYF. CDR3 nucleotide sequence: TGTGCCAGCAGCTTAGGGACGGGACTAGTGGTCGAGCAGTACTTC. The variable domain in full, with the rest retrieved from reference TRBV7-6 and TRBJ2-7, is GAGVSQSPRYKVTKRGQDVALRCDPISGHVSLYWYRQALGQGPEFLTYFNYEAQQDKSGLPNDRFSAERPEGSISTLTIQRTEQRDSAMYRCASSLGTGLVVEQYFGPGTRLTVT.

Note on this clone: The sample holds other DNA sequences that translate to the same CDR3. Here the CDR3 DNA reads TGCGCCAGCAGCCTGGGACAGGGGAACACTGAAGCTTTCTTT. It encodes CASSLGQGNTEAFF. V gene TRBV4-1 combines with J gene TRBJ1-1, with TRBD1 matching over 9 bases. The CDR3 runs to 14 residues. The germline CDR1 and CDR2 sequences are MGHRA and YSYEKL. The V gene end was trimmed by 4 bases and the J gene end by 1 base; junction bases not matched to a gene: 1.

This clone was seen only once. The V call is TRBV30, the J call TRBJ2-7, with a tentative D call TRBD1 (5 bases). The CDR3 contains 13 residues. Looked up from germline, CDR1 is GTSNPN and CDR2 is SVGIG (reference sequence). V lost 5 bases, J lost 2 bases, and 13 bases lay in between. The CDR3 DNA follows: TGTGCCTGGGGGGCAGCCCTGACCTACGAGCAGTACTTC. This sequence encodes CAWGAALTYEQYF.

CDR3 in amino acids: CASSLGDQGYHEQYF. The CDR3, as DNA: TGTGCCAGCAGCTTAGGGGATCAGGGCTACCACGAGCAGTACTTC. The gene calls are TRBV13 and TRBJ2-7; D may be TRBD1 (5 bases). From germline, CDR1 is PRHDT and CDR2 FYEKMQ (reference sequence). The CDR3 runs to 15 residues. V dropped 0 bases and J dropped 5 bases, with 14 bases sitting between them.

The rearrangement uses TRBV19 and TRBJ2-3; TRBD2 aligns across 9 bases. Germline assignment: CDR1 LNHDA and CDR2 SQIVND (reference sequence). V shed 4 bases and J 2 bases; nucleotides not matched to a gene: 1. The CDR3 has 14 residues. The CDR3 region is CASSTSGTTDTQYF. The CDR3 region has the DNA TGTGCCAGTAGTACTAGCGGGACCACAGATACGCAGTATTTT.

The V call is TRBV7-2, the J call TRBJ2-7; 9 positions match TRBD2. The length of the CDR3 is 16 residues. Germline loops: CDR1 SGHTA, CDR2 FQGNSA. V shed 5 bases, J shed 2 bases, and the junction held 10 bases outside the gene matches. The CDR3: CASSKRSSGIAYEQYF. CDR3 coding DNA: TGTGCCAGCAGCAAGCGGTCTAGCGGGATCGCCTACGAGCAGTACTTC.

The CDR3 coding sequence is TGTGCCTGGACAAGTAACAGCCACAATGAGCAGTTCTTC. It translates to CAWTSNSHNEQFF. The V gene is TRBV30, the J gene TRBJ2-1, with D hard to call. CDR3 length equals 13 residues. The V end was cut by 4 bases, the J end by 5 bases, with 12 bases between. Germline CDR1 reads GTSNPN; CDR2 reads SVGIG (reference sequence).

The chain has TRBV14 and TRBJ2-3; 10 bases match TRBD2. The CDR3 sequence is 19 residues long. Trimming cost V 0 bases and J 2 bases; bases outside gene matches: 11. CDR1 is SGHDN, CDR2 FVKESK, per germline. CDR3 DNA sequence: TGTGCCAGCAGCCAAGATCACAGGAGGACTAGCGGAATCACAGATACGCAGTATTTT. It encodes CASSQDHRRTSGITDTQYF. Complete variable domain (other parts from reference TRBV14 and TRBJ2-3): EAGVTQFPSHSVIEKGQTVTLRCDPISGHDNLYWYRRVMGKEIKFLLHFVKESKQDESGMPNNRFLAERTGGTYSTLKVQPAELEDSGVYFCASSQDHRRTSGITDTQYFGPGTRLTVL.

This chain joins TRBV6-5 and TRBJ2-2; tentatively, D is TRBD2 (6 bases). Germline lookup yields CDR1 MNHEY and CDR2 SVGAGI. V lost 4 bases, J lost 7 bases, and 16 bases lay in between. CDR3 length equals 15 residues. The CDR3 DNA is TGTGCCAGCAGTTTAACGCTAGCGTTTAGCGGGGAGCTGTTTTTT. It specifies CASSLTLAFSGELFF.

The chain joins TRBV4-1 to TRBJ1-3; D not certain. Germline lookup yields CDR1 MGHRA and CDR2 YSYEKL. V dropped 1 base and J dropped 0 bases, with 7 bases sitting between them. The CDR3 totals 15 residues. This chain's CDR3 is CASSQGDSSGNTIYF. The CDR3 DNA is TGCGCCAGCAGCCAAGGGGATAGCTCTGGAAACACCATATATTTT.

CDR3 sequence (DNA): TGTGCCAGCAGCTTACGGAGCGGACAGGGGCTGGGGGAGCAGTACTTC. It is translated as CASSLRSGQGLGEQYF. V is TRBV7-8 and J is TRBJ2-7, with TRBD1 matching 9 bases. V gave up 2 bases and J gave up 7 bases; unmatched junction bases: 12. Per the germline V gene, CDR1 is SGHVS and CDR2 is FQNEAQ. The CDR3 runs to 16 residues.

The V call is TRBV27, the J call TRBJ2-7, with TRBD2 matching 10 bases. V shed 8 bases and J 3 bases; nucleotides not matched to a gene: 1. The CDR3 runs to 12 residues. CDR1 MNHEY and CDR2 SMNVEV come from the germline V gene (reference sequence). CDR3 DNA sequence: TGTGCCAGCGGACTAGCGGTCTACGAGCAGTACTTC. Residues: CASGLAVYEQYF.

The CDR3 DNA follows: TGTGCCAGCAGTGAAGTATCCGGGACAGGGATAAGCGAGCAGTACTTC. Amino acid sequence: CASSEVSGTGISEQYF. V gene TRBV6-1 combines with J gene TRBJ2-7; 9 nucleotides align to TRBD1. The CDR3 is 16 residues long. The germline CDR1 and CDR2 sequences are MNHNS and SASEGT. Germline trimming cut 1 base from V and 6 bases from J; bases unmatched to any gene: 10.